The 4 T cell receptor beta chains below come from one sample, sequenced in a study of vaccination effects on CD4 cells after COVID-19 (dated by TCRdb to 2022 to 2024). The method behind the library was the immunoSEQ multiplex PCR assay. TCRdb provides this immuneACCESS table in a form limited to in-frame rearrangements. Some clones are lacking; in checked studies, under half of them reflect an unresolved V gene, and why the rest are absent is not known. This sample holds tens of thousands of clones; around 73% were observed only once. Of the sample, roughly 5% is held by the ten largest clones. To identify antigen-specific CD4+ T cell clonotypes by their expansion, the ViraFEST assay first stimulated PBMC with viral peptide pools and then applied TCR sequencing. After around eleven days of culture, CD4+ T cells were isolated with the EasySep CD4+ T cell isolation kit. Healthy vaccine recipients had no prior SARS-CoV-2 infection, confirmed by negative nucleocapsid antibodies before and after vaccination.

For these receptors, no antigen is known. Source: CD4+ T cells from PBMCs cultured with SARS-CoV-2 spike peptides, taken before COVID-19 vaccination. The sample's cell subset or site label is to be understood as: SARS-CoV-2 spike overlapping peptide pool stimulation. Receptors were obtained from a human donor who received a COVID-19 vaccine.

The rearrangement joins TRBV12-3 or TRBV12-4 to TRBJ2-7; D not certain. The V end was cut by 8 bases, the J end by 2 bases, with 7 bases between. The CDR3 has 11 amino acids. Here the CDR3 DNA reads TGTGCCAGCGGCATAGCCTACGAGCAGTACTTC. It translates to CASGIAYEQYF.

The chain has TRBV5-1 and TRBJ2-5; no reliable D call. The CDR3 runs 15 residues. The germline CDR1 and CDR2 sequences are SGHRS and YFSETQ. Trimming took 0 bases from V and 7 from J, leaving 16 bases between them. CDR3 DNA: TGCGCCAGCAGCTTGGAAGTTAGTAGATGGTCGACCCAGTACTTC. As protein: CASSLEVSRWSTQYF. Based on the CDR3 plus reference TRBV5-1 and TRBJ2-5, the full variable domain is KAGVTQTPRYLIKTRGQQVTLSCSPISGHRSVSWYQQTPGQGLQFLFEYFSETQRNKGNFPGRFSGRQFSNSRSEMNVSTLELGDSALYLCASSLEVSRWSTQYFGPGTRLLVL.

The rearrangement joins TRBV19 to TRBJ2-5; 11 bases agree with TRBD1. Germline V gene lookup returns CDR1 LNHDA and CDR2 SQIVND (reference sequence). Germline trimming cut 3 bases from V and 4 bases from J; bases unmatched to any gene: 10. This CDR3 is built from 17 residues. CDR3 sequence (DNA): TGTGCCAGTAGTATGGGACAGGGGGTGAGAAACGGAGAGACCCAGTACTTC. Encoded protein: CASSMGQGVRNGETQYF.

The V and J genes are TRBV19 and TRBJ1-4; 8 bases are a match to TRBD1. The germline V gene has CDR1 LNHDA and CDR2 SQIVND (reference sequence). The CDR3 has 13 residues. Germline trimming cut 6 bases from V and 6 bases from J; bases unmatched to any gene: 3. CDR3 DNA: TGTGCCAGTAGGGACAGGGTTGATGAAAAACTGTTTTTT. Translated, it gives CASRDRVDEKLFF.